This T cell receptor beta chain was sequenced in a study of T cell responses to AZD1222 COVID-19 vaccine. Notes on the study in general: White British donors predominated, females outnumbered males, and clonal diversity was possibly underestimated.

TCRdb keeps only in-frame clones here, not all; method: immunoSEQ multiplex PCR. The repertoire holds some 150,000 clones, more than 75% seen once, with about 4% in the top ten. Germline V gene sequence: CDR1 SGHNT, CDR2 YENEEA. Trimming at V came to 4 bases and at J to 7 bases, leaving 9 bases not matched to a gene. The CDR3 runs 16 residues. Remarks on this clone: What it binds is not known.

This rearrangement joins TRBV11-3 to TRBJ2-1; 11 bases fit TRBD1. The starting material was peripheral blood, obtained on day 0 of MenACWY control vaccination. The clonotype originates from an adult in good health. The CDR3 spells CASSSRTGTGGNEQFF. The CDR3 region has the DNA TGTGCCAGCAGCTCCCGGACCGGGACAGGGGGGAATGAGCAGTTCTTC.